What follows are 25 T cell receptor beta chains derived from one specimen sequenced in a study of T cell responses to AZD1222 COVID-19 vaccine. Profiled with immunoSEQ multiplex PCR; TCRdb holds only in-frame clones, not every one. This sample has around 140,000 clones, with roughly nine tenths found just once. Material: peripheral blood, obtained 28 days after the second AZD1222 dose. Source of these receptors: an adult who received the AZD1222 COVID-19 vaccine.

The chain links TRBV6-6 to TRBJ1-6; the D is unclear. The V end lost 2 bases, the J end lost 2 bases, and 10 bases lay between the germline ends. Germline CDR1 and CDR2: MNHNY and SVGAGI (reference sequence). The CDR3 totals 16 residues. CDR3 loop: CASSYPTETYNSPLHF. The CDR3 nucleotides are TGTGCCAGCAGTTACCCGACGGAGACCTATAATTCACCCCTCCACTTT.

V gene TRBV5-6 combines with J gene TRBJ1-4; 9 nucleotides match TRBD1. This CDR3 is built from 14 residues. Per the germline V gene, CDR1 is SGHDT and CDR2 is YYEEEE. Trimming removed 2 bases from V and 8 bases from J; junction bases left unmatched: 4. In DNA, the CDR3 is TGTGCCAGCAGCTTTACAGGGGGCAGGGAAAAACTGTTTTTT. It specifies CASSFTGGREKLFF.

The rearrangement links TRBV15 to TRBJ1-2, with a tentative D call TRBD1 (5 bases). Germline-derived CDR1 and CDR2 are LNHNV and YYDKDF (reference sequence). The CDR3 covers 15 residues. V was shortened by 0 bases and J by 4 bases, with 12 bases between the two germline ends. The DNA of the CDR3 is TGTGCCACCAGCAGAGAAACAGGATCCACCTATGGCTACACCTTC. This sequence encodes CATSRETGSTYGYTF.

This chain links TRBV19 with TRBJ1-6; no clear D gene. Germline V gene data show CDR1 as LNHDA and CDR2 as SQIVND (reference sequence). The CDR3 length is 15 residues. V was shortened by 3 bases and J by 7 bases, with 13 bases between the two germline ends. CDR3 DNA: TGTGCCAGTAGTATCGCAGTGGAATTAAATTCACCCCTCCACTTT. Protein product: CASSIAVELNSPLHF.

The rearrangement joins TRBV3-1 (or the pseudogene TRBV3-2) to TRBJ2-3; D is possibly TRBD2 (5 bases). CDR1 and CDR2 from the germline V gene are LGHDT and YNNKEL (reference sequence). The CDR3 is 17 amino acids. V was pared by 0 bases and J by 0 bases, with 13 bases between. Written as DNA, the CDR3 is TGTGCCAGCAGCCAAGATGGAAGACTATTGAGCACAGATACGCAGTATTTT. Translated, it gives CASSQDGRLLSTDTQYF.

With respect to this clone: This CDR3 is also generated by other DNA sequences in the sample. The chain is built from TRBV3-1 (or the pseudogene TRBV3-2) and TRBJ2-1; D is perhaps TRBD1 (6 bases). CDR1 and CDR2 (germline): LGHDT, YNNKEL (reference sequence). The CDR3 has 14 amino acids. V was clipped by 0 bases and J by 5 bases, with 8 bases between them. CDR3 DNA sequence: TGTGCCAGCAGCCAAGAGGCAGGGGACAATGAGCAGTTCTTC. This encodes CASSQEAGDNEQFF.

The V and J genes are TRBV27 and TRBJ2-7, with D unclear. The CDR3 length is 15 residues. Per the germline V gene, CDR1 is MNHEY and CDR2 is SMNVEV (reference sequence). V lost 0 bases, J lost 2 bases, and 11 bases lay in between. As DNA, the CDR3 is TGTGCCAGCAGTTTATCGGCGCGTGGCACCTACGAGCAGTACTTC. Protein sequence: CASSLSARGTYEQYF.

The chain combines TRBV7-9 with TRBJ2-3; D is possibly TRBD1 (5 bases). Germline CDR1 is SEHNR and CDR2 is FQNEAQ (reference sequence). Trimming removed 8 bases at V and 5 bases at J, with 26 bases between. The CDR3 contains 17 residues. The CDR3 DNA reads as TGTGCCAGCGCCCCGCGCTTGCAGGGCAGGTTAGGAGATACGCAGTATTTT. The encoded protein is CASAPRLQGRLGDTQYF.

This clone turned up a few times. The V call is TRBV7-9, the J call TRBJ2-1; perhaps D is TRBD1 or TRBD2 (5 bases each). The V and J ends lost 5 bases and 7 bases respectively, with 15 bases between them. The length of the CDR3 is 14 residues. Germline assignment: CDR1 SEHNR and CDR2 FQNEAQ (reference sequence). The CDR3 DNA reads as TGTGCCAGCAGCGTCTCCGGGACCACTAATGAGCAGTTCTTC. It encodes CASSVSGTTNEQFF.

V gene TRBV25-1 combines with J gene TRBJ1-1, with D perhaps TRBD1 (6 bases). CDR3 size: 13 residues. The germline gives CDR1 MGHDK, CDR2 SYGVNS. Deletions cut 1 base from V and 10 bases from J, with 13 bases between. The CDR3 DNA reads as TGTGCCAGCAGTGAATCTCACAGGGCCGGAGCTTTCTTT. This translates into CASSESHRAGAFF.

Turning to this clone: The sample has other DNA sequences that encode this CDR3 too. The chain has TRBV30 and TRBJ1-2, with TRBD1 matching over 11 bases. The junction had 2 bases not matched to a gene; V was cut back by 3 bases and J by 5 bases. The CDR3 has 13 residues. Germline CDR1 GTSNPN, CDR2 SVGIG (reference sequence). This CDR3 is CAWRGDRGYGYTF. The CDR3 DNA sequence: TGTGCCTGGAGAGGGGACAGGGGGTATGGCTACACCTTC.

A few counts support this clone. The DNA of the CDR3 is TGTGCCAGTAAGGCAGGTAGCTCTGGAAACACCATATATTTT. Translation: CASKAGSSGNTIYF. The chain uses TRBV19 and TRBJ1-3; no firm D call. V lost 7 bases and J lost 0, with 10 bases in between. This CDR3 contains 14 residues. CDR1 is LNHDA, CDR2 SQIVND, per germline (reference sequence).

V and J are TRBV13 and TRBJ2-7, with 15 bases that match TRBD2. Germline CDR1 reads PRHDT; CDR2 reads FYEKMQ (reference sequence). The length of the CDR3 is 16 residues. The V and J ends lost 2 bases and 4 bases, in that order; junction bases with no gene match: 3. The CDR3 bases are TGTGCCAGCAGCTTATGGGGACTAGCGGGAGGATACGAGCAGTACTTC. Its translation is CASSLWGLAGGYEQYF. Combining the CDR3 with reference TRBV13 and TRBJ2-7 gives the whole variable domain AAGVIQSPRHLIKEKRETATLKCYPIPRHDTVYWYQQGPGQDPQFLISFYEKMQSDKGSIPDRFSAQQFSDYHSELNMSSLELGDSALYFCASSLWGLAGGYEQYFGPGTRLTVT.

The chain joins TRBV11-3 to TRBJ2-7, with D hard to call. V lost 3 bases, J lost 3 bases, and 12 bases lay in between. Germline V gene sequence: CDR1 SGHNT, CDR2 YENEEA. The CDR3 spans 14 residues. This chain's CDR3 is CASSFRASFYEQYF. The CDR3 region has the DNA TGTGCCAGCAGCTTCCGGGCCTCCTTCTACGAGCAGTACTTC.

The chain carries TRBV12-5 and TRBJ2-5; weak D call: TRBD2 (6 bases). From germline, CDR1 is LGHNT and CDR2 FRNRAP. The V and J ends lost 1 base and 5 bases respectively, with 11 bases between them. The CDR3 extends over 14 amino acids. This chain's CDR3 is CASGLGLGWETQYF. CDR3 DNA sequence: TGTGCTAGTGGTTTGGGACTAGGTTGGGAGACCCAGTACTTC.

V and J are TRBV9 and TRBJ2-2, with TRBD1 matching over 11 bases. CDR1 is SGDLS and CDR2 is YYNGEE in the germline V gene. The CDR3 covers 15 residues. V lost 7 bases, J lost 1 base, and 3 bases stayed unmatched. The CDR3 loop reads CASPGQGGNTGELFF. The CDR3 nucleotides read TGTGCCAGCCCGGGACAGGGGGGGAACACCGGGGAGCTGTTTTTT. Supplemented by reference TRBV9 and TRBJ2-2, the full variable domain reads DSGVTQTPKHLITATGQRVTLRCSPRSGDLSVYWYQQSLDQGLQFLIQYYNGEERAKGNILERFSAQQFPDLHSELNLSSLELGDSALYFCASPGQGGNTGELFFGEGSRLTVL.

The chain is built from TRBV4-2 and TRBJ2-7; no clear D gene. CDR1 is LGHNA and CDR2 is YNFKEQ in the germline V gene. V was pared by 0 bases and J by 2 bases, with 5 bases between. The CDR3 loop spans 13 amino acids. In DNA form, the CDR3 reads TGTGCCAGCAGCCAAGAGCTTCCCTACGAGCAGTACTTC. Protein sequence: CASSQELPYEQYF.

The chain recombines TRBV2 with TRBJ1-6; 12 bases agree with TRBD1. The germline V gene encodes CDR1 SNHLY and CDR2 FYNNEI. CDR3 size: 15 residues. J gave up 10 bases and V 6 bases, and 7 bases lay outside the gene matches. CDR3 coding DNA: TGTGCCAGCAGACCGGGACAGGGGGCCCCATCACCCCTCCACTTT. It specifies CASRPGQGAPSPLHF.

The CDR3 sequence: CAIRTGSSYNSPLHF. The CDR3 DNA reads as TGTGCCATCAGAACAGGGAGCTCCTATAATTCACCCCTCCACTTT. This sequence joins TRBV10-3 and TRBJ1-6; perhaps TRBD1 as D (6 bases). Per the germline V gene, CDR1 is ENHRY and CDR2 is SYGVKD. The CDR3 is 15 residues long. Between the trimmed V and J ends, which lost 6 bases and 0 bases, there was a span of 9 bases.

The CDR3, as DNA: TGCGCCAGCAGCCAAGATCAGGGCCCTAGGGAGCAGTTCTTC. Its protein product is CASSQDQGPREQFF. The chain joins TRBV4-1 to TRBJ2-1; D is possibly TRBD1 (5 bases). Germline assignment: CDR1 MGHRA and CDR2 YSYEKL. This CDR3 comprises 14 residues. The ends were cut back, 0 bases at V and 10 bases at J, with 13 bases in the middle.

J is TRBJ1-2 and V is TRBV6-1; no clear D. V lost 0 bases to trimming and J lost 2 bases, with 13 bases between them. The CDR3 has 16 amino acids. Germline V gene lookup returns CDR1 MNHNS and CDR2 SASEGT. CDR3 residues: CASSEALGVPNYGYTF. CDR3 coding DNA: TGTGCCAGCAGTGAAGCGCTTGGGGTTCCGAACTATGGCTACACCTTC.

CDR3 nucleotide sequence: TGTGCCAGCAGCTTGGCCCCGGCAGGAAACACTGAAGCTTTCTTT. It specifies CASSLAPAGNTEAFF. This chain uses TRBV5-5 with TRBJ1-1; D gene ambiguous. The length of the CDR3 is 15 residues. Trimming cost V 0 bases and J 2 bases, with 11 bases left between them. Germline CDR1 is SGHKS and CDR2 is YYEKEE (reference sequence).

This clone was counted once. The V and J genes are TRBV2 and TRBJ1-6; 9 bases map to TRBD1. V shed 3 bases, J shed 9 bases, and the junction held 12 bases outside the gene matches. Germline CDR1 is SNHLY and CDR2 is FYNNEI. This CDR3 region has 17 residues. The CDR3 here is CASSDPFGGDRASPLHF. The CDR3 DNA is TGTGCCAGCAGTGACCCCTTTGGGGGGGACAGGGCTTCACCCCTCCACTTT.

This chain joins TRBV6-5 and TRBJ2-7; no firm D call. CDR1 is MNHEY, CDR2 SVGAGI, per germline. CDR3 length: 15 residues. Trimming removed 0 bases from V and 2 bases from J, with 11 bases in between. The CDR3 bases are TGTGCCAGCAGTTACTCGAGCCAGATTACCTACGAGCAGTACTTC. Translation: CASSYSSQITYEQYF.

This clone was detected a few times. V gene TRBV5-4 combines with J gene TRBJ2-5; D is undetermined. Germline CDR1 and CDR2: SGHNT and YYREEE (reference sequence). The V gene lost 2 bases and the J gene lost 5 bases, with 10 bases spanning the gap. The CDR3 covers 13 residues. Here the CDR3 reads CASSLEDLETQYF. As DNA, the CDR3 is TGTGCCAGCAGCTTAGAGGACCTGGAGACCCAGTACTTC. The entire variable domain, with the rest obtained from reference TRBV5-4 and TRBJ2-5, is as follows: ETGVTQSPTHLIKTRGQQVTLRCSSQSGHNTVSWYQQALGQGPQFIFQYYREEENGRGNFPPRFSGLQFPNYSSELNVNALELDDSALYLCASSLEDLETQYFGPGTRLLVL.